This TCR beta chain was identified during a study of early T cells in non-severe SARS-CoV-2 infection. At the level of the study: The sequenced material was bulk RNA from unsorted whole blood, and its chains were unpaired.

There are 17 residues in the CDR3. Germline CDR1 reads SQVTM; CDR2 reads ANQGSEA. Unique molecular identifiers were added to individual cDNA molecules. Using its own MiXCR run on the 5' RACE reads, TCRdb lists one record per CDR3 protein. This repertoire shows some 27,000 distinct CDR3 sequences, about 4.6% found once; its top ten account for roughly 12%. In this sample, this clonotype turned up many times. V is TRBV29-1 and J is TRBJ2-6, with 9 bases fitting TRBD1. Sequencing was done on a sample of whole blood. The sequence came from an adult who was a healthcare worker with PCR-confirmed SARS-CoV-2 infection or an uninfected control (not recorded which). CDR3 in DNA: TGCGCCTGTACCCGGGACAGGGATCTCTCTGGGGCCAACGTCCTGACTTTC. The encoded protein is CACTRDRDLSGANVLTF.